This entry concerns a single T cell receptor (beta chain). What it binds is unknown. TCRdb keeps only in-frame clones here, not all; method: immunoSEQ multiplex PCR. The table includes tens of thousands of clones, roughly 93% detected once. The sample belongs to a study of Tregs in tolerant kidney transplant recipients. This CDR3 region has 18 residues. Trimming cost V 1 base and J 7 bases, with 23 bases left between them. The germline CDR1 and CDR2 sequences are SGHDN and FVKESK. Mixed chimerism was transient after nonmyeloablative marrow transplants from related graft donors. Unstimulated regulatory T cells (CD4+CD25+CD127-), CD4+CD25- non-regulatory cells, CD4 and CD8 cells were FACS-sorted from thawed PBMCs. Overall study results and limits: Validation in larger populations is needed because few patients were studied. Biological reproducibility was not directly addressed in this study. Donor-specific Treg expansion exceeded global Treg expansion in tolerant patients, suggesting antigen drive.

This chain joins TRBV14 and TRBJ2-1; maybe TRBD1 (5 bases). The sequences come from CD4+ T cells from blood (PBMCs), collected 12 months after the transplant. This clonotype was obtained from a human patient who received a combined kidney and bone marrow transplant. Some T cells here may be from the graft donor. CDR3 residues: CASSQGALRTNVLNEQFF. For the CDR3, the DNA is TGTGCCAGCAGCCAAGGAGCGTTAAGGACAAACGTTTTAAATGAGCAGTTCTTC. The variable domain in full, with the rest retrieved from reference TRBV14 and TRBJ2-1, is EAGVTQFPSHSVIEKGQTVTLRCDPISGHDNLYWYRRVMGKEIKFLLHFVKESKQDESGMPNNRFLAERTGGTYSTLKVQPAELEDSGVYFCASSQGALRTNVLNEQFFGPGTRLTVL.